The TCR beta chain under discussion was sequenced for a study of T cells in Graves' hyperthyroidism and ophthalmopathy. Study-wide background: Before treatment of any kind, peripheral blood was taken at initial diagnosis.

Regarding the study as a whole: By a 13 V-J model, ophthalmopathy was set apart from stable hyperthyroidism.

Researchers amplified the TCR beta CDR3 regions from RNA transcripts. A set of HTBI primers served as the primers for a first-round RT-PCR of the TCR CDR3. TCRdb reprocessed the multiplex PCR reads with MiXCR, giving one entry per CDR3 protein. This sample carries roughly 420,000 distinct CDR3 sequences, less than 20% of them seen once, and the ten largest clones take over 7.5%. Fresh peripheral blood, 10 ml, was the source of the PBMCs. This clonotype was detected many times. Its antigen remains unknown. Germline CDR1 reads KGHSH; CDR2 reads LQKENI. This CDR3 contains 14 residues. The V gene end was trimmed by 4 bases and the J gene end by 5 bases; junction bases not matched to a gene: 4.

The material sequenced was blood. The rearrangement links TRBV18 to TRBJ1-5; TRBD1 matches at 8 bases. This receptor was obtained from a young woman with Graves' hyperthyroidism. CDR3 nucleotides: TGTGCCAGCTCACAGGACAGGGAAGATCAGCCCCAGCATTTT. It codes for CASSQDREDQPQHF.